The TCR beta chain described here comes from a study of blood T cells in healthy people across ages. Study conclusions and caveats: Samples with more naive T cells showed higher observed beta diversity. Getting older went along with TCR beta diversity per million T cells dropping roughly linearly.

This clonotype turned up a few times. Its antigen is not identified. The germline V gene encodes CDR1 SGHRS and CDR2 YFSETQ. The J segment lost 6 bases and the V segment lost 0 bases, leaving 6 bases of the junction unmatched. The CDR3 is made up of 15 amino acids. Peripheral blood, about 9.3 milliliters per donor, was collected. They isolated at least 6 million PBMCs from each sample. Combining a sample-barcoded 5' primer with a J-beta primer mix, a second PCR ran for roughly 7 to 12 cycles. MiXCR was run by TCRdb on the 5' RACE reads, yielding one entry per CDR3 protein. This table has roughly 930,000 distinct CDR3 sequences, roughly 52% appearing once.

This TCR was recovered from a man aged 25-40 years in good health. Sequencing input: blood. This rearrangement joins TRBV5-1 to TRBJ2-1; 7 nucleotides match TRBD2. Written as DNA, the CDR3 is TGCGCCAGCAGCTTGGGAGGGAGGGCCTCCAATGAGCAGTTCTTC. This gives the protein CASSLGGRASNEQFF. Together with reference TRBV5-1 and TRBJ2-1, the CDR3 gives the full variable domain: KAGVTQTPRYLIKTRGQQVTLSCSPISGHRSVSWYQQTPGQGLQFLFEYFSETQRNKGNFPGRFSGRQFSNSRSEMNVSTLELGDSALYLCASSLGGRASNEQFFGPGTRLTVL.